This T cell receptor (beta chain) appears in the sequencing data of a study of blood T cells in healthy people across ages. The CDR3 spans 17 residues. Trimming took 6 bases from V and 4 from J; bases not matched to a gene: 11. The authors ran a second PCR of about 6 to 11 cycles using a sample-barcoded 5' primer and a J-beta primer mix. TCRdb reanalysed the 5' RACE reads using MiXCR and keeps one entry per CDR3 protein. The table lists 1.6 million or so distinct CDR3 sequences, around 36% of them singletons. The sequence came from a woman aged 30 to 39 in good health. The sequenced sample consisted of blood. The rearrangement links TRBV12-3 or TRBV12-4 to TRBJ2-3; 12 bases line up with TRBD2. CDR3 sequence (DNA): TGTGCCAGCAGCCTGACTAGCGGGAGATGGTTGGCAGATACGCAGTATTTT. It is translated as CASSLTSGRWLADTQYF.